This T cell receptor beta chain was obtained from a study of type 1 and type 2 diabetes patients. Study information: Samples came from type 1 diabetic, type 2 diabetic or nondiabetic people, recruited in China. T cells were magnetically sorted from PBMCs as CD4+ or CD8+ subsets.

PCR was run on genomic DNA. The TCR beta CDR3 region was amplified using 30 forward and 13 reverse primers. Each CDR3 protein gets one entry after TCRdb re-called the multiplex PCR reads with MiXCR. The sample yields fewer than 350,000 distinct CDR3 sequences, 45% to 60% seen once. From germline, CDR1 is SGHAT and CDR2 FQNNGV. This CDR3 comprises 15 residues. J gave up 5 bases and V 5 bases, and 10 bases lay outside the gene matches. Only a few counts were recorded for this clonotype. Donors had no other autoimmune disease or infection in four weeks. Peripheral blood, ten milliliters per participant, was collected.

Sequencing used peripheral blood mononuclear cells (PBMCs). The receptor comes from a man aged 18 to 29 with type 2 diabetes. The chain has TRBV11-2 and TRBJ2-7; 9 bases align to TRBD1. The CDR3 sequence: CASSAHGTGSNEQYF. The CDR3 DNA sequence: TGTGCCAGCAGCGCCCACGGGACAGGGTCCAACGAGCAGTACTTC.